This entry lists 3 T cell receptor beta chains sequenced from one sample in a study of tumor and adjacent non-tumor tissue in lung cancer. Three rounds of nested PCR, following a modified ARM-PCR protocol, produced the TCRbeta library. TCRdb itself ran the multiplex PCR reads through MiXCR, one entry per CDR3 protein. The sample shows some 120,000 distinct CDR3 sequences, approximately 66% of them seen only once. No cell sorting was done before RNA was extracted from the tissue. Sequencing used lung tumor tissue. The receptors here all came from a young man with non-small cell lung cancer.

Of note for this clonotype: Given a much more abundant clone one base away, this may be a read error. This chain joins TRBV29-1 and TRBJ1-1; TRBD1 aligns across 8 bases. This CDR3 contains 12 residues. Germline values: CDR1 SQVTM, CDR2 ANQGSEA. The CDR3 reads CSVVGTGTDAFF. Here the CDR3 DNA reads TGCAGCGTCGTCGGGACAGGCACTGATGCTTTCTTT.

Comment on this clonotype: This may be a read error, as it is one base from a much larger clone. The J gene is TRBJ1-5, the V gene TRBV12-3 or TRBV12-4; a weak D match, TRBD2 (7 bases). The end of the DNA aligns better with TRBJ2-3, so the J call may be wrong. This CDR3 comprises 15 residues. The CDR3 coding sequence is TGTGCCAGCACGAAGGGGGGGTATAGCAATCAGCCCCAGTATTTT. It encodes CASTKGGYSNQPQYF.

Of note for this clonotype: As the CDR3 is not closed by the conserved phenylalanine or tryptophan, this likely results from a read error. The rearrangement joins TRBV12-3 or TRBV12-4 to TRBJ2-7; 11 nucleotides align to TRBD2. Trimming took 6 bases from V and 7 from J; bases not matched to a gene: 8. CDR3 length: 14 residues. This CDR3 reads CASRRLAGSGEQYS. DNA for the CDR3: TGTGCCAGCAGAAGACTAGCGGGGTCAGGGGAGCAGTACTCT.